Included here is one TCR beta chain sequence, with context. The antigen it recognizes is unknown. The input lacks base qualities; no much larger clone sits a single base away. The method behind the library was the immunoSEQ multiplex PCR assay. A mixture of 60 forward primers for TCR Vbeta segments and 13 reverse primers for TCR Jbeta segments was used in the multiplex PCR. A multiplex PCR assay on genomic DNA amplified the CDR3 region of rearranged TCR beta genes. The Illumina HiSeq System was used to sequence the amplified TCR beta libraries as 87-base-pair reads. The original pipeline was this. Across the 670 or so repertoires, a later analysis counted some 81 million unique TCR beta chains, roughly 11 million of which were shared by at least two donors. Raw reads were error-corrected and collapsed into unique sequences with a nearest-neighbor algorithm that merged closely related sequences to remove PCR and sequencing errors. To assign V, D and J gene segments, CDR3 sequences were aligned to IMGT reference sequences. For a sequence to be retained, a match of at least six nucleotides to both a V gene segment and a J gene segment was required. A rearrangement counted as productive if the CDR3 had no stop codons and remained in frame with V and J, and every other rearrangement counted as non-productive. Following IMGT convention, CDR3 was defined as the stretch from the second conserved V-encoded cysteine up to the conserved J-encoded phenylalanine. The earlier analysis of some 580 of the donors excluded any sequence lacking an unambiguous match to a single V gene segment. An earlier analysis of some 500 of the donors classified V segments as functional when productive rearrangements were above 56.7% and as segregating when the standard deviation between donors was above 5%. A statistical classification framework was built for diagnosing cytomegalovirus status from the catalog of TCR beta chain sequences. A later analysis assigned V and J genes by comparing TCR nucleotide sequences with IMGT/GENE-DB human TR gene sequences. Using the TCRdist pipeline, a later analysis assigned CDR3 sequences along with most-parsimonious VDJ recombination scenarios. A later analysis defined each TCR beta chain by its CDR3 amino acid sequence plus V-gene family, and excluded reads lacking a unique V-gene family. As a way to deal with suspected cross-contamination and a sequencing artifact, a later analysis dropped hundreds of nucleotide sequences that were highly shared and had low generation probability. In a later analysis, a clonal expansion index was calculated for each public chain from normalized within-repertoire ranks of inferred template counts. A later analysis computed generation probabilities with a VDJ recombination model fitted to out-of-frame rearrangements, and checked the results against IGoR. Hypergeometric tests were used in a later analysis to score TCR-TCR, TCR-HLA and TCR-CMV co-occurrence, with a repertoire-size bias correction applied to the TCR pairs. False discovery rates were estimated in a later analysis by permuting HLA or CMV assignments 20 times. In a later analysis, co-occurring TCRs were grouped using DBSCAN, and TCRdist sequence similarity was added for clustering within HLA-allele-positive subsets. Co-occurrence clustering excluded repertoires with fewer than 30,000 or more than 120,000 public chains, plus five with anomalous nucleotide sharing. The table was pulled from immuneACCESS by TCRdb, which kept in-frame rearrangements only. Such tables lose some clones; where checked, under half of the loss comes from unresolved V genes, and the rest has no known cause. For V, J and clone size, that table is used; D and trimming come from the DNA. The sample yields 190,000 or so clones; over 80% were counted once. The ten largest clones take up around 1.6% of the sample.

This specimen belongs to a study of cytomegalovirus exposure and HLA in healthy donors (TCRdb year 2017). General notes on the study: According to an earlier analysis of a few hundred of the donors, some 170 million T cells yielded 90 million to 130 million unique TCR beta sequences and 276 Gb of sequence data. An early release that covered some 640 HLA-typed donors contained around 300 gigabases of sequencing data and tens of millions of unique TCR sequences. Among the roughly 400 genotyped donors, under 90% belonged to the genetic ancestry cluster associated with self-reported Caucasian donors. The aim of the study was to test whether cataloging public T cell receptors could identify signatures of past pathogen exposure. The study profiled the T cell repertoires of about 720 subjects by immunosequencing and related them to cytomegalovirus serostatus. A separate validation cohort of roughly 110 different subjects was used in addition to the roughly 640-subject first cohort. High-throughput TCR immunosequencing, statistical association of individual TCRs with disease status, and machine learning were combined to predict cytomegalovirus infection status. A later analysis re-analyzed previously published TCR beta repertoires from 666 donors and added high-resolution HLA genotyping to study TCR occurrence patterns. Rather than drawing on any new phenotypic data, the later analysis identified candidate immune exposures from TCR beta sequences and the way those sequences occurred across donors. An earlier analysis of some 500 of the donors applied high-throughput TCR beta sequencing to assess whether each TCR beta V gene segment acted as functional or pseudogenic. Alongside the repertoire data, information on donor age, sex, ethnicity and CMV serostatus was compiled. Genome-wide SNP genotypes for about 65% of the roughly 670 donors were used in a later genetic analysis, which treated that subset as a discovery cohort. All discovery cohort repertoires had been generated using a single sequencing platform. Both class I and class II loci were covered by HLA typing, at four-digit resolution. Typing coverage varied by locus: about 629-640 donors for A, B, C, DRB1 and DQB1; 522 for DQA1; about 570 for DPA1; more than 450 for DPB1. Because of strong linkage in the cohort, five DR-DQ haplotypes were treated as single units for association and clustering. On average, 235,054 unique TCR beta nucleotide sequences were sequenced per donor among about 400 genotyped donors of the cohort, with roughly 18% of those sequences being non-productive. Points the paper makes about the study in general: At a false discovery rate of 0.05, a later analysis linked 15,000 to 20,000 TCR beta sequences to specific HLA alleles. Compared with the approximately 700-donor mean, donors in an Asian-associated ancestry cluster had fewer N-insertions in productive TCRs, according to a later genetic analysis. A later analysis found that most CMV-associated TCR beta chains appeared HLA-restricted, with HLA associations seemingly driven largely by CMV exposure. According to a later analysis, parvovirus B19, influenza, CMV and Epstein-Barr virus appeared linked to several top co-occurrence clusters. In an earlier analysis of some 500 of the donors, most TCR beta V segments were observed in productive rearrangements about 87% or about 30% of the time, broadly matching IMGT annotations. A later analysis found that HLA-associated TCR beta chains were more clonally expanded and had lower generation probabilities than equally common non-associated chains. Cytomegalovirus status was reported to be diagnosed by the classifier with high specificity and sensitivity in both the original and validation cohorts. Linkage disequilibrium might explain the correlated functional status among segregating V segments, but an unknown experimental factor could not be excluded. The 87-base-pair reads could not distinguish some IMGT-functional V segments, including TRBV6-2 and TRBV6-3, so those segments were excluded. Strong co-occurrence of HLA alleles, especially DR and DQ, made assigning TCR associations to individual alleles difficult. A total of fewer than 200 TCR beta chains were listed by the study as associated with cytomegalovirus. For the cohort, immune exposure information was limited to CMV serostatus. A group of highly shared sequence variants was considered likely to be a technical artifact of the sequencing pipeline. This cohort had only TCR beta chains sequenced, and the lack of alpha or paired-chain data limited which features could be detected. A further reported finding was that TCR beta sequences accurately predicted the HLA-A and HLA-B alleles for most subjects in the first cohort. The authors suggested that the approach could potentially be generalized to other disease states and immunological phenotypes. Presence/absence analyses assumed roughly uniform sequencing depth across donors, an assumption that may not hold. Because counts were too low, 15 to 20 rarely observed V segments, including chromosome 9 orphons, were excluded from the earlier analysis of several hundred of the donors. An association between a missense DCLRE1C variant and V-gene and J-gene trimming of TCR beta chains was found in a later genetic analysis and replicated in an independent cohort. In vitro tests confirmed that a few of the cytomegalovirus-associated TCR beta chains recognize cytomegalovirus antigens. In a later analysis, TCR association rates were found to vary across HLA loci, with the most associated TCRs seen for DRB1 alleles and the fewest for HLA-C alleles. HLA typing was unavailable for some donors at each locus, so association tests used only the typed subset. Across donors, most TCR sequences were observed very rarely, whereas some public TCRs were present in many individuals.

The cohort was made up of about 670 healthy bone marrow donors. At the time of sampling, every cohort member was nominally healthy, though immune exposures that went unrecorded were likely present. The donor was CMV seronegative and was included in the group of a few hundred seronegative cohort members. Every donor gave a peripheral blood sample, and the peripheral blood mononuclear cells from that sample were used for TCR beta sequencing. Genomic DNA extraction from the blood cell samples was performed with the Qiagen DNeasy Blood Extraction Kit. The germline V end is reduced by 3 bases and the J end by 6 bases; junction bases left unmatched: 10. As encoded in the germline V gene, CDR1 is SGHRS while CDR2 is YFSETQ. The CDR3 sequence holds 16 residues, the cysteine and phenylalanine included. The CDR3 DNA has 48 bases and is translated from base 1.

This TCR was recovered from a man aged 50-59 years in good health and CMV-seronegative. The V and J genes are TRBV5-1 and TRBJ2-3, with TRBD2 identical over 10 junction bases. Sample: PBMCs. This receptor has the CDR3 CASSYLAGASVDTQYF. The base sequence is TGCGCCAGCAGCTACCTAGCGGGAGCGAGCGTCGATACGCAGTATTTT.